Detailed here is one T cell receptor (beta chain). As processed by the authors: Scientists estimated how many nucleated cells there were by amplifying reference gene primers. Sequenced by immunoSEQ multiplex PCR; TCRdb stores in-frame clones only, minus some. The V and J calls and clone size come from that table; D and trimming were worked out from the DNA. The repertoire holds roughly 63,000 clones, with nearly 90% as singletons. The record originates from a study of blood T cell repertoires in COVID-19. Overall study context: T cells, B-cell-depleted T cells, or PBMCs provided the cDNA or gDNA that served as material.

Per germline, CDR1 ENHRY and CDR2 SYGVKD. The length of the CDR3 is 13 residues. The junction had 4 bases not matched to a gene; V was cut back by 6 bases and J by 5 bases. Sequencing input: peripheral blood. This sequence was found in a man aged 45-60 years with active COVID-19. V gene TRBV10-3 combines with J gene TRBJ1-5, with 7 bases that match TRBD1. The CDR3 loop reads CAISRGADQPQHF. The CDR3 coding sequence is TGTGCCATCAGCAGGGGGGCCGATCAGCCCCAGCATTTT.